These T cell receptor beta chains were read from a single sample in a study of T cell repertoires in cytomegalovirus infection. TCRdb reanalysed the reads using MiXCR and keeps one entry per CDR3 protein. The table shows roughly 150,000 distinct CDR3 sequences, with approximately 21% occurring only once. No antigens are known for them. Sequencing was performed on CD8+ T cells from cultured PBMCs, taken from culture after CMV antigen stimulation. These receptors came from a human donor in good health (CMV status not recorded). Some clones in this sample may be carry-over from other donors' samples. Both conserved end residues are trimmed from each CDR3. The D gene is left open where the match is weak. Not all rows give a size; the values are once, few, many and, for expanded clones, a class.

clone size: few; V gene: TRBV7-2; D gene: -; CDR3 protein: ASSQDLRPDHNYGYT
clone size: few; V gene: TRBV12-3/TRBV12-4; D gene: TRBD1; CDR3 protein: ASRGQGVGMNTEAF
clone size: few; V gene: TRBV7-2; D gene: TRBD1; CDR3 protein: ASSFPRDRPYEQY
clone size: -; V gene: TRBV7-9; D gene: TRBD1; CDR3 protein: ASSPGQESNQPQH
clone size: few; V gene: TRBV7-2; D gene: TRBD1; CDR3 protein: ASSFVRQGSYEQY
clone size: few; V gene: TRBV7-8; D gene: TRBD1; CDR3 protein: ASSSATGYTGELF
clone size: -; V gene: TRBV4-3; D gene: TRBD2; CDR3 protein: ASSLHSSGGHNEQF
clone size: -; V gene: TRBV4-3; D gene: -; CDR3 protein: ASSQRGGEQY
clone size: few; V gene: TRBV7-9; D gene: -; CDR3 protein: ASSNPRTGSYNEQF
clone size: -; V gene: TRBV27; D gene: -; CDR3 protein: ASIPREGRDTEAF
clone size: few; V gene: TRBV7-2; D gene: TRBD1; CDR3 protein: ASSNRGTGDSPLH
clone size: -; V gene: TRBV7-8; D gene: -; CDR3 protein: ASSLASDEQY
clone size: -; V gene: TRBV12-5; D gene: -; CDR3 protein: ASGPRTGNTEAF
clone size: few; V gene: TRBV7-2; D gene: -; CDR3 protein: ASSLSEWPYEQY
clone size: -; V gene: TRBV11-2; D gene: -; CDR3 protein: ASSVSPNTEAF
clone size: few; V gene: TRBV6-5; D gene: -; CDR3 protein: ASSYSRGNTEAF
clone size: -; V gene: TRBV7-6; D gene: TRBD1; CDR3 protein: ASSLQTGAFGNQPQH
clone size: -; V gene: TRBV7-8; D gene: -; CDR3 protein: ASSLGLFGETQY
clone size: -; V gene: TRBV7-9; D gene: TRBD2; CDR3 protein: ASSQANERGWDTDTQY
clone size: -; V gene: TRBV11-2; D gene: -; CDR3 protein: ASSLDVEPVYEQF
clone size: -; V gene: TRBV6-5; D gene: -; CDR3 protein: ASRSPRQGRDGYT
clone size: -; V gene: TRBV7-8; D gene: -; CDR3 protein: ASSLVFGSEQPQH
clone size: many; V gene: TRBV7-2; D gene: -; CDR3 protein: ASSDWRVGYNSPLH
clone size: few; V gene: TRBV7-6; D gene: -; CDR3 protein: ASSEAGAGISQPQH
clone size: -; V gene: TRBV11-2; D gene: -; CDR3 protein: ASSRADKRPWDEQF
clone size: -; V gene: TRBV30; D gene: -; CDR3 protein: AWSPGGEQF
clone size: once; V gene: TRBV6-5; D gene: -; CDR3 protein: ASSYGQTGELF
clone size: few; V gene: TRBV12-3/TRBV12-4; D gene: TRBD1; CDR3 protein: ASSFRTGGFTDTQY
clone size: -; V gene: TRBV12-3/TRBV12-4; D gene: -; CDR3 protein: ASSLPHSVGNEQF
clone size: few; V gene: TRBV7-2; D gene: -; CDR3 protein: ASSLTLKQETQY
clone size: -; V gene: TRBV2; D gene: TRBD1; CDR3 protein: ASSVARTGGIAAKNIQY
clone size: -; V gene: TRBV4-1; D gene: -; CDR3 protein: ASSQDQGSVNNQPQH
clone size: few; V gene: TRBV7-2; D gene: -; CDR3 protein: ASSLGTVGYEQY
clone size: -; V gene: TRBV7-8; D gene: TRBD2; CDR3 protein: ASSWGGTSTGELF
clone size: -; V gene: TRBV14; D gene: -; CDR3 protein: ASSQDIWADTQY
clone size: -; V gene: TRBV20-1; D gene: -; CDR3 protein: SAPVGRGYEQY
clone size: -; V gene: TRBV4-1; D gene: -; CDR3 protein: ASSSEGTQQDTQY
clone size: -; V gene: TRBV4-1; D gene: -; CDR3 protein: ASSRVAGTPGDQPQH
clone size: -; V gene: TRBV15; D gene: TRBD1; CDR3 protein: ATSEMRTGNTEAF
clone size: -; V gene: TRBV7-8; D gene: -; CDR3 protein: ASSPKTFRTADQPQH
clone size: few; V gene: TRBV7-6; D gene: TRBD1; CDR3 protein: ASSLRQGADTQY
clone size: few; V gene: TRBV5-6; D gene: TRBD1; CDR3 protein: ASSLAFSGQASYEQY
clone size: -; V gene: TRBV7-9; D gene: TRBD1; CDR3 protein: ASSSRDRGISAGELF
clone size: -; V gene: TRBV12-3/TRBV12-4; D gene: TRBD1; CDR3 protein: ASGPYRGRVNQPQH
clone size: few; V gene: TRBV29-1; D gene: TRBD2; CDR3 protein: SVDLAASSYNEQF
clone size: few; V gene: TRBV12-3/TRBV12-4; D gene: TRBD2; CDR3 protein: ASTDSGLGSQQF
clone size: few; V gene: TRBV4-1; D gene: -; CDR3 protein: ASSPRQDQETQY
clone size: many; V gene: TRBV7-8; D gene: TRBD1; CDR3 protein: ASSPHDRGREQY
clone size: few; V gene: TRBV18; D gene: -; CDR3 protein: ASSPRPLGNYGYT
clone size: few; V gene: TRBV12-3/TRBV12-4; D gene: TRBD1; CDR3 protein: ASSVQGAYGYT
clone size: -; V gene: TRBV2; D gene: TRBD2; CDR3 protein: ASSLAGRPRGELF
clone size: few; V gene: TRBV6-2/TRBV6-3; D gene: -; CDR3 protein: ASEPTFGAKKYEQF
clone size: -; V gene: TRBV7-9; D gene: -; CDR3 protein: ASSFRTENYGYT
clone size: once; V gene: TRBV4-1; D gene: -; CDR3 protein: ASSQGPLDNSPLH
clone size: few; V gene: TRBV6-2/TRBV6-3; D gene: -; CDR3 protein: ASSYVTLGYEQY